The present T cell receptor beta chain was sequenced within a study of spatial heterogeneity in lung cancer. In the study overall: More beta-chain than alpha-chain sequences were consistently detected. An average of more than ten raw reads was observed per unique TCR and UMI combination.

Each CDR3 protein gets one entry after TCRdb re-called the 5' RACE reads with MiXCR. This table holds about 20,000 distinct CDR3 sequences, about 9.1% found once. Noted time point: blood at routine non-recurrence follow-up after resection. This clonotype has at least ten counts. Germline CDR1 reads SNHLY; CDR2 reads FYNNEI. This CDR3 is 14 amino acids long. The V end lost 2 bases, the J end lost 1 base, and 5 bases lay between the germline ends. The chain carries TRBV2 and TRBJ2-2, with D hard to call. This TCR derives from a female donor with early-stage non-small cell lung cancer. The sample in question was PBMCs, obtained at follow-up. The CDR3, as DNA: TGTGCCAGCAGTGAATACCGGAACACCGGGGAGCTGTTTTTT. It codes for CASSEYRNTGELFF.